Presented here are 16 T cell receptor beta chains from one specimen sequenced in a study of Ad26.COV2.S vaccination and SARS-CoV-2 variants. Assay used: immunoSEQ multiplex PCR; TCRdb lists only in-frame clones, some missing. The sample has about 410,000 clones, approximately 89% seen once. Treatment of the sample: roughly 20 received Ad26.COV2.S at low or high dose, single or two shots; about five received placebo; per-sample allocation not given. Day 63 following the first vaccine or placebo injection was when the samples were taken. The sample consisted of peripheral blood, taken in a trial of Ad26.COV2.S vaccine versus placebo. The receptors come from a person aged 18-65 years who received the Ad26.COV2.S COVID-19 vaccine or a placebo.

The V gene is TRBV28, the J gene TRBJ2-1; 12 nucleotides align to TRBD2. The V segment lost 4 bases and the J segment 6 bases; nucleotides outside the gene matches: 13. CDR3 length: 18 residues. Germline V gene lookup returns CDR1 MDHEN and CDR2 SYDVKM. CDR3 in amino acids: CASSSNPSGRDLFNEQFF. CDR3 nucleotides: TGTGCCAGCAGTTCCAATCCTAGCGGGAGGGATCTTTTCAATGAGCAGTTCTTC. Combining the CDR3 with reference TRBV28 and TRBJ2-1 gives the whole variable domain DVKVTQSSRYLVKRTGEKVFLECVQDMDHENMFWYRQDPGLGLRLIYFSYDVKMKEKGDIPEGYSVSREKKERFSLILESASTNQTSMYLCASSSNPSGRDLFNEQFFGPGTRLTVL.

The chain carries TRBV7-8 and TRBJ2-7, with D maybe TRBD2 (6 bases). The CDR3 sequence is 15 residues long. Deletions cut 6 bases from V and 2 bases from J, with 17 bases between. Germline V gene data show CDR1 as SGHVS and CDR2 as FQNEAQ. CDR3 protein: CASSLGPGLPYEQYF. The DNA for the CDR3 is TGTGCCAGCAGTTTGGGACCGGGACTCCCCTACGAGCAGTACTTC.

The chain recombines TRBV25-1 with TRBJ2-3; 9 bases map to TRBD1. The CDR3 spans 18 residues. Germline CDR1 reads MGHDK; CDR2 reads SYGVNS. The J segment lost 4 bases and the V segment lost 6 bases, leaving 17 bases of the junction unmatched. This chain's CDR3 is CASRWTGTGHALPDTQYF. The CDR3 coding sequence is TGTGCCAGCAGATGGACCGGGACAGGGCACGCACTGCCAGATACGCAGTATTTT.

DNA for the CDR3: TGTGCCAGCAGTCCCCTTTCGAACACTGAAGCTTTCTTT. It is translated as CASSPLSNTEAFF. The chain joins TRBV6-5 to TRBJ1-1; no firm D call. The CDR3 consists of 13 residues. V was shortened by 5 bases and J by 1 base, with 8 bases between the two germline ends. Germline values: CDR1 MNHEY, CDR2 SVGAGI.

J is TRBJ2-7 and V is TRBV14, with a possible D match to TRBD1 (6 bases). V was pared by 4 bases and J by 6 bases, with 19 bases between. CDR1 and CDR2 (germline): SGHDN, FVKESK. There are 15 residues in the CDR3. DNA for the CDR3: TGTGCCAGCAGCCTACCTGGGGGCAGGGTGGGCGAGCAGTACTTC. Its protein product is CASSLPGGRVGEQYF.

In its sample, this clone was seen many times. The gene calls are TRBV19 and TRBJ2-1; no clear D gene. V was pared by 7 bases and J by 0 bases, with 10 bases between. The length of the CDR3 is 14 residues. CDR1 is LNHDA and CDR2 is SQIVND in the germline V gene (reference sequence). In nucleotides, the CDR3 is TGTGCCAGTAAGTTGAGCGCCTCCTACAATGAGCAGTTCTTC. Protein: CASKLSASYNEQFF.

This chain connects TRBV7-2 to TRBJ2-5; TRBD2 agrees at 12 bases. Germline lookup yields CDR1 SGHTA and CDR2 FQGNSA. The CDR3 totals 14 residues. J was trimmed by 5 bases and V by 5 bases; bases with no gene match: 3. CDR3 nucleotide sequence: TGTGCCAGCAGCACTAGCGGGAGGAGGGAGACCCAGTACTTC. This gives the protein CASSTSGRRETQYF.

The chain links TRBV20-1 to TRBJ2-7, with D possibly matching TRBD2 (7 bases). Germline V gene sequence: CDR1 DFQATT, CDR2 SNEGSKA (reference sequence). This CDR3 spans 15 amino acids. V was trimmed by 3 bases and J by 1 base, leaving 16 bases between them. DNA for the CDR3: TGCAGTGCTAGTACGTTGCGGGGGCAATCCTACGAGCAGTACTTC. It is translated as CSASTLRGQSYEQYF.

This clone was counted only a few times. V and J are TRBV28 and TRBJ1-2, with D possibly TRBD1 on 6 matching bases. Trimming shortened V by 4 bases and J by 8 bases, and 17 bases separated the two germline ends. There are 14 residues in the CDR3. CDR1 MDHEN and CDR2 SYDVKM come from the germline V gene. CDR3: CASSSEGEVRGYTF. The DNA of the CDR3 is TGTGCCAGCAGTTCGGAGGGGGAAGTGCGGGGCTACACCTTC.

This clone was counted only a few times. This sequence joins TRBV11-2 and TRBJ2-1; TRBD2 agrees at 11 bases. CDR1 is SGHAT and CDR2 is FQNNGV in the germline V gene. The CDR3 totals 17 residues. V lost 0 bases, J lost 6 bases, and 7 bases stayed unmatched. The CDR3 nucleotides read TGTGCCAGCAGCTTAGAGGTCGTCGGGACTAGCGGCAATGAGCAGTTCTTC. Residues: CASSLEVVGTSGNEQFF.

The V and J genes are TRBV7-9 and TRBJ1-2; tentative D call: TRBD1 (5 bases). V was cut by 3 bases and J by 6 bases, with 11 bases left in between. CDR3 length equals 13 residues. Germline-derived CDR1 and CDR2 are SEHNR and FQNEAQ (reference sequence). The CDR3 coding sequence is TGTGCCAGCAGCTTGCAGGGTGGGGATGGCTACACCTTC. Its protein product is CASSLQGGDGYTF.

The J gene is TRBJ1-3, the V gene TRBV28, with D maybe TRBD1 (6 bases). The CDR3 extends over 13 amino acids. The germline V gene encodes CDR1 MDHEN and CDR2 SYDVKM. Between the trimmed V and J ends, which lost 7 bases and 3 bases, there was a span of 10 bases. CDR3 sequence: CASKRTVGNTIYF. The CDR3 DNA reads as TGTGCCAGCAAAAGGACAGTTGGAAACACCATATATTTT.

The V and J genes are TRBV6-5 and TRBJ2-5, with a tentative D call TRBD2 (5 bases). The germline gives CDR1 MNHEY, CDR2 SVGAGI. The CDR3 extends over 14 amino acids. Deletions cut 5 bases from V and 2 bases from J, with 12 bases between. Here the CDR3 DNA reads TGTGCCAGCAGTCCGTTTAGCGTGCAAGAGACCCAGTACTTC. Its translation is CASSPFSVQETQYF.

Details on this clone: A junction end diverges from the germline sequence, so it may reflect a read error. The chain couples TRBV7-3 to TRBJ2-5, with 7 bases identical to TRBD2. The CDR3 contains 15 residues. CDR1 is SGHTA, CDR2 FQGTGA, per germline. CDR3 bases: TGTGCCAGCAGCCTAACCGGGACTATCCAAGAGACCCAGTACTTC. Amino acid sequence: CASSLTGTIQETQYF. Full variable domain (remainder filled in from reference TRBV7-3 and TRBJ2-5): GAGVSQTPSNKVTEKGKYVELRCDPISGHTALYWYRQSLGQGPEFLIYFQGTGAADDSGLPNDRFFAVRPEGSVSTLKIQRTERGDSAVYLCASSLTGTIQETQYFGPGTRLLVL.

Here the CDR3 DNA reads TGTGCCAGCAGTATAACCCTCCGACAGGGGGATTACGAGCAGTACTTC. It is translated as CASSITLRQGDYEQYF. The chain employs TRBV28 and TRBJ2-7, with 9 bases fitting TRBD1. The CDR3 consists of 16 residues. Germline CDR1 and CDR2: MDHEN and SYDVKM. V gave up 5 bases and J gave up 4 bases; unmatched junction bases: 12.

This clone was detected many times. The rearrangement joins TRBV6-2 or TRBV6-3 to TRBJ2-5; D unresolved. The CDR3 runs 14 residues. Germline V gene sequence: CDR1 MNHEY, CDR2 SVGEGT. The germline V and J ends were trimmed by 6 bases and 4 bases, with 15 bases remaining between them. The CDR3 DNA is TGTGCCAGCAGCCGTCGGACGGCGACAGAGACCCAGTACTTC. Translating it yields CASSRRTATETQYF.